Shown below are 3 T cell receptor beta chains from a single sample sequenced in a study of cytomegalovirus exposure and HLA in healthy donors. Primers for the PCR totalled 60 Vbeta and 13 Jbeta. Generated by immunoSEQ multiplex PCR, the TCRdb table keeps only in-frame clones and is missing some. In the table there are approximately 110,000 clones, more than 75% of which are singletons. Sequenced: PBMCs. The source is a man in his forties in good health and CMV-seronegative.

This clone has a handful of counts. This rearrangement joins TRBV9 to TRBJ1-3; D remains unclear. CDR3 length: 15 residues. CDR1 and CDR2 (germline): SGDLS, YYNGEE. The V gene lost 4 bases and the J gene lost 1 base, with 12 bases spanning the gap. DNA of the CDR3: TGTGCCAGCAGCACTGGAGCGACTTCTGGAAACACCATATATTTT. It yields the protein CASSTGATSGNTIYF.

This chain uses TRBV28 with TRBJ1-1, with 10 bases lining up with TRBD1. Germline V CDR1 and CDR2: MDHEN, SYDVKM. The CDR3 has 16 residues. The V gene end was trimmed by 3 bases and the J gene end by 5 bases; junction bases not matched to a gene: 9. The CDR3 sequence is CASSFQRTGGATEAFF. The CDR3, as DNA: TGTGCCAGCAGTTTCCAGAGGACAGGGGGAGCAACTGAAGCTTTCTTT.

V is TRBV7-3 and J is TRBJ2-7; 9 nucleotides match TRBD2. Unmatched junction bases numbered 9, after V lost 6 bases and J lost 3 bases. Germline assignment: CDR1 SGHTA and CDR2 FQGTGA. CDR3 length: 15 residues. CDR3 in DNA: TGTGCCAGCAGTGCCGCGGCGGGGGGGCTCTACGAGCAGTACTTC. Amino acids: CASSAAAGGLYEQYF.